This T cell receptor beta chain was sequenced in a study of identical twins. The CDR3 covers 16 residues. With V trimmed by 1 base and J by 2 bases, 5 bases remained unmatched. Germline values: CDR1 LNHNV, CDR2 YYDKDF (reference sequence). This clonotype was seen more than once but under ten times. A universal primer site was added by template switching, and unique molecular identifiers were carried by the cDNA. TCRdb reprocessed the 5' RACE reads via MiXCR and lists one record per CDR3 protein. The sample holds roughly 350,000 distinct CDR3 sequences, roughly 9% seen once. Sequencing input: naive T cells sorted from blood. The sequence was collected from a woman between 50 and 59 years old in good health. The chain carries TRBV15 and TRBJ2-1; 7 nucleotides match TRBD1. CDR3 region: CATSRGSQGAYNEQFF. In DNA, the CDR3 is TGTGCCACCAGCAGAGGTTCCCAGGGGGCCTACAATGAGCAGTTCTTC.